The TCR beta chain under discussion was sequenced for a study of blood T cell repertoires in COVID-19. Clones were sequenced by immunoSEQ multiplex PCR, and TCRdb holds only the in-frame ones, with some missing. The sample holds around 170,000 clones, under 85% seen once. The CDR3 runs to 15 residues. From germline, CDR1 is SGHTA and CDR2 FQGTGA. V shed 2 bases and J 3 bases; nucleotides not matched to a gene: 3. The clonotype was recovered from a woman in her seventies with COVID-19, enrolled during active disease. Sequenced sample: peripheral blood. The chain recombines TRBV7-3 with TRBJ2-1, with 8 bases matching TRBD2. Here the CDR3 reads CASSLGREVYNEQFF. The CDR3 DNA reads TGTGCCAGCAGCTTAGGGCGGGAGGTCTACAATGAGCAGTTCTTC.